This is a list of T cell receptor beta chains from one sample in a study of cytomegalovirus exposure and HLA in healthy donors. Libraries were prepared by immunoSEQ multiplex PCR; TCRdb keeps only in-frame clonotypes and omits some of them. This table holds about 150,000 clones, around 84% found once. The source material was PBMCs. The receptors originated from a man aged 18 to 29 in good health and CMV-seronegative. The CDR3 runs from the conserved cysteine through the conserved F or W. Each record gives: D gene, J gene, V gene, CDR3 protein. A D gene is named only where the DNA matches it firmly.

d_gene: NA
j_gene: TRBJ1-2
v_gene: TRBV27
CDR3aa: CASSLRGGNLYGYTF

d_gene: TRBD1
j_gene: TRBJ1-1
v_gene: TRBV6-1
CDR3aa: CATRGGQMNTEAFF

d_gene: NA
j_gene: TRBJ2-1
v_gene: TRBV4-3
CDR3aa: CASSQDLYSNDEQFF

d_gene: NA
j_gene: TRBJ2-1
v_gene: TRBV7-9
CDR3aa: CASFRGIYNEQFF

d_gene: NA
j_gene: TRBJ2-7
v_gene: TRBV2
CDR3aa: CASSEDRGNTYEQYF

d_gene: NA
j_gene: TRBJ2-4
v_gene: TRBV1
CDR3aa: CTSSQGTPPGGAPDIQYF

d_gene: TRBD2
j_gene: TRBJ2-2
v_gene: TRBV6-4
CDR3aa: CASSPTGGGGTGELFF

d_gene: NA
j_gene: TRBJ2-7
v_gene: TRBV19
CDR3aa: CASSIGGHPYEQYF

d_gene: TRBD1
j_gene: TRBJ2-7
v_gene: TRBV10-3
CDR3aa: CAIRDDRGHEQYF

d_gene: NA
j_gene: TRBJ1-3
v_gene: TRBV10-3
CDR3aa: CAIPGALSGNTIYF

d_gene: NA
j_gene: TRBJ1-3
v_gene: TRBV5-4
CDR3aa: CASSLAGTHSGNTIYF

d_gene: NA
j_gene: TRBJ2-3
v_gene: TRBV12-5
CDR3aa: CASGLYSDTQYF

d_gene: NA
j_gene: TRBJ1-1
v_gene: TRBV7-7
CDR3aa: CASSPLSLNTEAFF

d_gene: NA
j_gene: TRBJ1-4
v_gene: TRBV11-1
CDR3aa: CASSFGINEKLFF

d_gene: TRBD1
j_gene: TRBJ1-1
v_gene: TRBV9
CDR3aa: CASNRDGQANTEAFF

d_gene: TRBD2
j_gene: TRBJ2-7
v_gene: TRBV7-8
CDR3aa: CASSLDGGGRAYEQYF

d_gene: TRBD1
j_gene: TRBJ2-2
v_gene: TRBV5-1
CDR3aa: CASSLKGQGLTGELFF

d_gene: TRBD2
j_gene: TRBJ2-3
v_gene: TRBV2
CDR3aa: CASSETSGRTDTQYF

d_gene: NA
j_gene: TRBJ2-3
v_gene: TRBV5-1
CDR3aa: CASSLHRVSTDTQYF

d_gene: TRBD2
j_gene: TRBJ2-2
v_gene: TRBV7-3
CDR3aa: CASSLLAGGYTGELFF

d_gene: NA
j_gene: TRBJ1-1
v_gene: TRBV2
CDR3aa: CASRNPQGSHTEAFF

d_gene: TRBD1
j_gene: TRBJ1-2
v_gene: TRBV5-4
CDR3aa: CASSPDRNYGYTF

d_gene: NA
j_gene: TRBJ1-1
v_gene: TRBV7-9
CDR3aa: CASSQRRGGTEAFF

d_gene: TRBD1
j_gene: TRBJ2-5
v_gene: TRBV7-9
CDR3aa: CASSPRQGVAETQYF

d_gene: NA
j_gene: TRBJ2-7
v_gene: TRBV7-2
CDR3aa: CASSFTSYEQYF

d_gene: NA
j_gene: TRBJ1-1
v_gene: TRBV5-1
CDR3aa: CASRGGTEAFF

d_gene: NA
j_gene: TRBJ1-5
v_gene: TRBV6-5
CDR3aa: CASSYSSRRQPQHF

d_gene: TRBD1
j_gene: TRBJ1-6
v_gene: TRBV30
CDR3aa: CAWRGQGARNSPLHF

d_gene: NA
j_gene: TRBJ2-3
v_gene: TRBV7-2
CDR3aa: CASSSFNTDTQYF

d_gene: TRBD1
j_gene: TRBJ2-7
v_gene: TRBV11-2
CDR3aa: CASSDVGQGANEQYF

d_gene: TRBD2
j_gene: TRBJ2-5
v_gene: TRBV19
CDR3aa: CASSLLAGEGETQYF

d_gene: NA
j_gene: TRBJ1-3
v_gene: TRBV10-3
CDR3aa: CAISDVGRSGNTIYF

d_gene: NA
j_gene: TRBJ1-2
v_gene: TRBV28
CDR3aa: CASSGGATGGYTF

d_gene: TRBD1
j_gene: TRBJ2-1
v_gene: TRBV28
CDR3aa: CTSSFGDRGTNEQFF

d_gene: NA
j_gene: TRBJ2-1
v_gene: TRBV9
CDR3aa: CASSVSAKVGEQFF

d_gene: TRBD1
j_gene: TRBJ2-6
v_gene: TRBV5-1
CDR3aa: CASSPDSAGQGATGANVLTF

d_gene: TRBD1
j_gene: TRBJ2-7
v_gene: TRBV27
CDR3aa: CASSFWDRGYEQYF

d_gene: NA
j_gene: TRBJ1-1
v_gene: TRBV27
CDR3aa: CASSFQRGTEAFF

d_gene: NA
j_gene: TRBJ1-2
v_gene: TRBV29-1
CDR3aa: CSVEGDYGYTF

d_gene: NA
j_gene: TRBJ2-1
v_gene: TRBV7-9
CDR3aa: CASSTLAKSSYNEQFF

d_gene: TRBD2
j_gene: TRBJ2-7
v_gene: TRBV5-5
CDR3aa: CASSGPSGSDEQYF

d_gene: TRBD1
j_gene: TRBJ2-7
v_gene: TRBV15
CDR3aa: CATSRTGTGKYF

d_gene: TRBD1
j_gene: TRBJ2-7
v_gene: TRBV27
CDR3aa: CASSPGQSF

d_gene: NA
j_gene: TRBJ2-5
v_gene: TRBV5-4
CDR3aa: CASSLGSLKQETQYF

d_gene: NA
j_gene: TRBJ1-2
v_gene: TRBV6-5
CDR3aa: CASSQTSARVGYTF

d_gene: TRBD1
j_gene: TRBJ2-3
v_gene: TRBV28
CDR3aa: CASRPGQGADTQYF

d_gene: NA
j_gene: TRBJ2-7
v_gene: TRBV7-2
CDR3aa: CASSLVGGPSSYEQYF

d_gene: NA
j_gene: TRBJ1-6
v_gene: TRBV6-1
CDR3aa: CASSERLLYNSPLHF

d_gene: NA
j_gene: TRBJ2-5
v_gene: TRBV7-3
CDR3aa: CASSLGAWIGETQYF

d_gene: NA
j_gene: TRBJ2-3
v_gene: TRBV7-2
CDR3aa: CASSPRRGHTDTQYF

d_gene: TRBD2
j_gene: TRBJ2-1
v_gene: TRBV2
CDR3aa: CASRGGLAGGNEQFF

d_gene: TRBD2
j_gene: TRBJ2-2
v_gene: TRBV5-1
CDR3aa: CASSLAAGGGNTGELFF

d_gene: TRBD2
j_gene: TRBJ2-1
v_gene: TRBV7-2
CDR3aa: CASSPLLAGPYNEQFF

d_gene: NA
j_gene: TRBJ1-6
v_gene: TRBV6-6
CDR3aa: CASSYSGGSSNSPLHF

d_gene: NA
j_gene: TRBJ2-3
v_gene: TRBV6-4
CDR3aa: CASSDSPGTSTDTQYF